This is a list of T cell receptor beta chains from one sample in a study of radiation and T cells in renal cell carcinoma. Profiling relied on immunoSEQ multiplex PCR, and the TCRdb table lists in-frame clones only, not all of them. The sample holds roughly 120,000 clones, 75% to 90% seen once. The sequencing used blood, collected from a patient whose treatment included radiotherapy and nephrectomy. These receptors came from a woman aged 55-69 years with renal cell carcinoma. CDR3s include the opening cysteine and the closing phenylalanine or tryptophan. Each record gives: V gene, J gene, D gene, clone size, CDR3 DNA, CDR3 protein. A D gene is named only where the DNA matches it firmly. Rows give clone size only sometimes, using once, few, many, or a class for an expanded clone.

TRBV4-1	TRBJ2-7	TRBD1	-	TGCGCCAGCAGCCAAGATATGAGACAGGGGGCGGACGAGCAGTACTTC	CASSQDMRQGADEQYF
TRBV4-1	TRBJ2-2	TRBD2	-	TGCGCCAGCAGCCAAGATCAGATAGCGGGGGGGCCGGGCACCGGGGAGCTGTTTTTT	CASSQDQIAGGPGTGELFF
TRBV9	TRBJ2-6	-	-	TGTGCCAGCAGCGAGTTCTCTGGGGCCAACGTCCTGACTTTC	CASSEFSGANVLTF
TRBV5-6	TRBJ1-1	TRBD1	-	TGTGCCAGCAGCCGACCTGACAGGGTCATGAACACTGAAGCTTTCTTT	CASSRPDRVMNTEAFF
TRBV5-1	TRBJ2-1	TRBD2	-	TGCGCCAGCAGCTTGAATCGCGGGGGGAACAATGAGCAGTTCTTC	CASSLNRGGNNEQFF
TRBV5-4	TRBJ2-2	TRBD1	-	TGTGCCAGCAGCTTAGGAGGTCCCCGGGACAGGGGTACCGGGGAGCTGTTTTTT	CASSLGGPRDRGTGELFF
TRBV7-2	TRBJ1-1	-	-	TGTGCCAGCAGCTTATTGCAGGTCACTGAAGCTTTCTTT	CASSLLQVTEAFF
TRBV6-1	TRBJ1-6	TRBD1	-	TGTGCCAGCAGAACGGACAGGCCCGCGAGCACCCTCCACTTT	CASRTDRPASTLHF
TRBV30	TRBJ2-5	-	-	TGTGCCTGGAGTGCTGGGGGGGGCGGTGAGACCCAGTACTTC	CAWSAGGGGETQYF
TRBV11-1	TRBJ2-7	-	-	TGTGCCAGCAGCCCTAAGACCCCCTTTTGGGAGCAGTACTTC	CASSPKTPFWEQYF
TRBV5-1	TRBJ1-4	-	once	TGCGCCAGCAGCCCGGGTACTAATGAAAAACTGTTTTTT	CASSPGTNEKLFF
TRBV4-1	TRBJ1-2	-	-	TGCGCCAGCAGCCCCTTGGGGAGGGATATCGGCTATGGCTACACCTTC	CASSPLGRDIGYGYTF
TRBV7-9	TRBJ2-3	-	-	TGTGCCAGCAGCCCAGTAGCTGGGTTAACAGATACGCAGTATTTT	CASSPVAGLTDTQYF
TRBV5-1	TRBJ1-4	TRBD1	-	TGCGCCAGCAGCTTGGCCCCCGGGACAGGGTTAAATGAAAAACTGTTTTTT	CASSLAPGTGLNEKLFF
TRBV5-1	TRBJ2-2	-	-	TGCGCCAGCAGCTTGAGCGGGAACACCGGGGAGCTGTTTTTT	CASSLSGNTGELFF
TRBV27	TRBJ2-5	TRBD2	-	TGTGCCAGCAGGACCCGCGGGGGGCAGAGCAAGCGGCCAGAGACCCAGTACTTC	CASRTRGGQSKRPETQYF
TRBV5-1	TRBJ1-2	-	-	TGCGCCAGCAGCTTAGGCGGCAGGGAGTATGGCTACACCTTC	CASSLGGREYGYTF